These 14 T cell receptor beta chains were all obtained from the same sample, sequenced in a study of blood T cells in healthy people across ages. Using a J-beta primer mix together with a sample-barcoded 5' primer, a second PCR was run for about 6 to 11 cycles. TCRdb recomputed calls from the 5' RACE reads with MiXCR, one row per CDR3 protein. The sample includes roughly 1,500,000 distinct CDR3 sequences, about 35% seen only once; the top ten take around 11%. Material for sequencing was blood. The receptors originated from a woman aged 30 to 39 in good health.

In this sample, this clonotype turned up a few times. The chain links TRBV4-2 to TRBJ2-6, with a possible D match to TRBD1 (5 bases). Germline values: CDR1 LGHNA, CDR2 YNFKEQ. V was cut by 1 base and J by 4 bases, with 17 bases left in between. The length of the CDR3 is 18 residues. CDR3 residues: CASSQVNRGVSGANVLTF. The CDR3 DNA is TGTGCCAGCAGCCAAGTGAATAGGGGTGTCTCCGGGGCCAACGTCCTGACTTTC.

This chain uses TRBV29-1 with TRBJ1-1, with 8 bases lining up with TRBD1. Germline V gene data show CDR1 as SQVTM and CDR2 as ANQGSEA. The J segment lost 1 base and the V segment lost 0 bases, leaving 10 bases of the junction unmatched. The CDR3 contains 17 residues. CDR3 sequence: CSVEDGETGVRNTEAFF. The CDR3 coding sequence is TGCAGCGTTGAAGATGGCGAGACAGGGGTCCGGAACACTGAAGCTTTCTTT.

The chain is built from TRBV20-1 and TRBJ2-7, with a tentative D call TRBD2 (5 bases). The germline V and J ends were trimmed by 1 base and 0 bases, with 13 bases remaining between them. Germline CDR1 reads DFQATT; CDR2 reads SNEGSKA (reference sequence). This CDR3 has 15 amino acids. The CDR3 region is CSARAGESSSYEQYF. The CDR3 DNA reads TGCAGTGCTAGAGCCGGGGAGAGTAGCTCCTACGAGCAGTACTTC.

This sequence joins TRBV7-9 and TRBJ1-1; D is undetermined. The germline gives CDR1 SEHNR, CDR2 FQNEAQ (reference sequence). Trimming took 5 bases from V and 7 from J, leaving 11 bases between them. This CDR3 contains 12 residues. CDR3 nucleotides: TGTGCCAGCAGCCCGTCGGGCGATGAAGCTTTCTTT. It specifies CASSPSGDEAFF. The full variable domain, completed using reference TRBV7-9 and TRBJ1-1, is DTGVSQNPRHKITKRGQNVTFRCDPISEHNRLYWYRQTLGQGPEFLTYFQNEAQLEKSRLLSDRFSAERPKGSFSTLEIQRTEQGDSAMYLCASSPSGDEAFFGQGTRLTVV.

This chain's CDR3 is CSAGGASYEQYF. The CDR3 bases are TGCAGTGCCGGCGGGGCCTCCTACGAGCAGTACTTC. The chain recombines TRBV20-1 with TRBJ2-7; TRBD2 might be the D (6 bases). The V and J ends lost 6 bases and 0 bases respectively, with 9 bases between them. The CDR3 spans 12 residues. Per the germline V gene, CDR1 is DFQATT and CDR2 is SNEGSKA (reference sequence).

The chain joins TRBV20-1 to TRBJ2-5; D call uncertain. Looked up from germline, CDR1 is DFQATT and CDR2 is SNEGSKA (reference sequence). Trimming pared 2 bases from V and 2 bases from J, leaving 12 bases between. The CDR3 sequence is 14 residues long. The CDR3 bases are TGCAGTGCTAGACCGTCGGTATCTCAAGAGACCCAGTACTTC. It codes for CSARPSVSQETQYF.

This rearrangement joins TRBV7-9 to TRBJ2-5; TRBD1 might be the D (5 bases). V lost 1 base and J lost 9, with 15 bases in between. The germline V gene has CDR1 SEHNR and CDR2 FQNEAQ (reference sequence). The CDR3 contains 14 residues. CDR3 sequence: CASSLEAGLKAQYF. The CDR3 DNA follows: TGTGCCAGCAGCTTAGAGGCAGGGTTAAAGGCCCAGTACTTC.

The chain links TRBV2 to TRBJ2-1; 11 bases fit TRBD2. The V and J ends lost 3 bases and 7 bases, in that order; junction bases with no gene match: 8. This CDR3 region has 16 residues. Germline CDR1 and CDR2: SNHLY and FYNNEI. The CDR3 loop reads CASSDAAASGRNEQFF. CDR3 coding DNA: TGTGCCAGCAGTGACGCCGCGGCTAGCGGGAGGAATGAGCAGTTCTTC. The whole variable domain, filled in from reference TRBV2 and TRBJ2-1, reads EPEVTQTPSHQVTQMGQEVILRCVPISNHLYFYWYRQILGQKVEFLVSFYNNEISEKSEIFDDQFSVERPDGSNFTLKIRSTKLEDSAMYFCASSDAAASGRNEQFFGPGTRLTVL.

The chain employs TRBV19 and TRBJ2-3; no clear D gene. The CDR3 runs to 14 residues. Germline V gene sequence: CDR1 LNHDA, CDR2 SQIVND (reference sequence). Deletions cut 1 base from V and 2 bases from J, with 7 bases between. DNA of the CDR3: TGTGCCAGTAGTATAGGGTCGGACACAGATACGCAGTATTTT. The encoded protein is CASSIGSDTDTQYF.

The chain recombines TRBV10-2 with TRBJ2-1, with 8 bases fitting TRBD2. Germline CDR1 is WSHSY and CDR2 is SAAADI. V was pared by 8 bases and J by 5 bases, with 8 bases of the junction left unmatched. This CDR3 is built from 14 residues. The CDR3 region is CASLGLVKNNEQFF. DNA of the CDR3: TGCGCCAGCCTGGGACTAGTCAAAAACAATGAGCAGTTCTTC.

V gene TRBV27 combines with J gene TRBJ2-7, with D perhaps matching TRBD1 or TRBD2 (5 bases each). Germline lookup yields CDR1 MNHEY and CDR2 SMNVEV (reference sequence). There are 15 residues in the CDR3. The V and J ends lost 1 base and 5 bases respectively, with 15 bases between them. CDR3 nucleotides: TGTGCCAGCAGTTTATTGGGACGGGGTTACCACGAGCAGTACTTC. Its protein is CASSLLGRGYHEQYF.

This chain connects TRBV9 to TRBJ2-3, with D perhaps assigned TRBD1 or TRBD2 (5 bases each). V lost 3 bases to trimming and J lost 6 bases, with 14 bases between them. The CDR3 covers 14 residues. Germline values: CDR1 SGDLS, CDR2 YYNGEE. The CDR3 bases are TGTGCCAGCAGCGCTCAACTAGGGGCGGATACGCAGTATTTT. Translating gives CASSAQLGADTQYF.

This clonotype was counted only a few times. The chain links TRBV11-2 to TRBJ2-7; 10 nucleotides match TRBD2. CDR1 SGHAT and CDR2 FQNNGV come from the germline V gene. There are 15 residues in the CDR3. The trim removed 0 bases at V and 6 bases at J, leaving 5 bases unmatched. Here the CDR3 DNA reads TGTGCCAGCAGCTTAGAGCCTAGCGGGAGCGGCGAGCAGTACTTC. Protein product: CASSLEPSGSGEQYF.

The gene calls are TRBV20-1 and TRBJ1-2; D gene uncertain. The CDR3 spans 13 residues. Germline V gene sequence: CDR1 DFQATT, CDR2 SNEGSKA (reference sequence). V lost 6 bases, J lost 1 base, and 12 bases lay in between. The CDR3 DNA reads TGCAGTGCCTACCCCCGGGGTAACTATGGCTACACCTTC. Protein: CSAYPRGNYGYTF.